This is a list of T cell receptor beta chains from one sample in a study of regulatory T cells in long-lasting Graves disease. Via MiXCR, TCRdb re-called the multiplex PCR reads, giving one row per CDR3 protein. Of 350,000 to 400,000 distinct CDR3 sequences listed, about a sixth are singletons. Specimen: peripheral blood mononuclear cells (PBMCs), collected at new diagnosis, from a patient treated with antithyroid drugs. These receptors all stem from a female donor with Graves disease. Both conserved end residues are part of each CDR3. A D gene is named only where the DNA matches it firmly. Clone size is stated in some rows and not others, as once, few, many or a class when expanded.

J gene: TRBJ1-5; clone size: many; V gene: TRBV20-1; D gene: TRBD1; CDR3 protein: CSAGTGGLFSNQPQHF; CDR3 DNA: TGCAGTGCTGGAACAGGGGGCCTATTTTCGAATCAGCCCCAGCATTTT
J gene: TRBJ1-5; clone size: many; V gene: TRBV10-2; D gene: TRBD1; CDR3 protein: CASSESRQGYNQPQHF; CDR3 DNA: TGCGCCAGCAGTGAATCCAGACAGGGGTACAATCAGCCCCAGCATTTT
J gene: TRBJ1-1; clone size: few; V gene: TRBV19; D gene: TRBD1; CDR3 protein: CASSAGTGETEAFF; CDR3 DNA: TGTGCCAGTAGTGCCGGGACAGGGGAGACTGAAGCTTTCTTT
J gene: TRBJ2-1; clone size: many; V gene: TRBV7-3; D gene: TRBD1; CDR3 protein: CASSQDRVGYNEQFF; CDR3 DNA: TGTGCCAGCAGCCAAGACAGGGTCGGCTACAATGAGCAGTTCTTC
J gene: TRBJ2-5; clone size: few; V gene: TRBV28; D gene: TRBD1; CDR3 protein: CASSSTDREETQYF; CDR3 DNA: TGTGCCAGCAGTTCAACCGACAGGGAAGAGACCCAGTACTTC
J gene: TRBJ2-3; clone size: many; V gene: TRBV6-1; D gene: TRBD2; CDR3 protein: CASSGTSGRRDTQYF; CDR3 DNA: TGTGCCAGCAGTGGGACTAGCGGCCGGAGGGATACGCAGTATTTT
J gene: TRBJ1-6; clone size: many; V gene: TRBV12-3/TRBV12-4; D gene: TRBD1; CDR3 protein: CASSLGDRDPWSSYNSPLHF; CDR3 DNA: TGTGCCAGCAGTTTAGGGGACAGGGACCCCTGGAGCTCCTATAATTCACCCCTCCACTTT
J gene: TRBJ2-1; clone size: NA; V gene: TRBV6-2/TRBV6-3; D gene: NA; CDR3 protein: CASRWYNEQFF; CDR3 DNA: TGTGCCAGCCGATGGTACAATGAGCAGTTCTTC
J gene: TRBJ1-3; clone size: many; V gene: TRBV4-1; D gene: NA; CDR3 protein: CASSQAHSRTLNTIYF; CDR3 DNA: TGCGCCAGCAGCCAAGCCCATTCTCGGACCTTAAACACCATATATTTT
J gene: TRBJ1-6; clone size: NA; V gene: TRBV20-1; D gene: NA; CDR3 protein: CSAIRVGNSPLHF; CDR3 DNA: TGCAGTGCTATTAGGGTGGGTAATTCACCCCTCCACTTT
J gene: TRBJ1-1; clone size: many; V gene: TRBV5-1; D gene: TRBD1; CDR3 protein: CASRQPFRRGRTEAFF; CDR3 DNA: TGCGCCAGCAGGCAGCCATTCCGTAGGGGGCGGACTGAAGCTTTCTTT
J gene: TRBJ2-5; clone size: many; V gene: TRBV2; D gene: TRBD2; CDR3 protein: CASSTPSNTSGRTPETQYF; CDR3 DNA: TGTGCCAGCAGTACACCCTCGAACACTAGCGGGAGAACACCAGAGACCCAGTACTTC
J gene: TRBJ1-1; clone size: NA; V gene: TRBV10-1; D gene: NA; CDR3 protein: CASRQGAYTEAFF; CDR3 DNA: TGCGCCAGCAGGCAGGGAGCGTACACTGAAGCTTTCTTT
J gene: TRBJ2-1; clone size: NA; V gene: TRBV4-3; D gene: TRBD2; CDR3 protein: CASSHPLGGSGRRPYNEQFF; CDR3 DNA: TGCGCCAGCAGCCATCCACTTGGGGGTAGCGGGAGACGGCCCTACAATGAGCAGTTCTTC
J gene: TRBJ2-2; clone size: many; V gene: TRBV7-2; D gene: TRBD2; CDR3 protein: CASSRAGGFTGELFF; CDR3 DNA: TGTGCCAGCAGCAGAGCGGGGGGATTCACCGGGGAGCTGTTTTTT
J gene: TRBJ2-2; clone size: NA; V gene: TRBV6-1; D gene: NA; CDR3 protein: CASSNPRDGNTGELFF; CDR3 DNA: TGTGCCAGCAGTAACCCCCGCGACGGGAACACCGGGGAGCTGTTTTTT
J gene: TRBJ2-2; clone size: NA; V gene: TRBV11-2; D gene: NA; CDR3 protein: CASSPRRSANTGELFF; CDR3 DNA: TGTGCCAGCAGCCCCCGACGGTCAGCGAACACCGGGGAGCTGTTTTTT
J gene: TRBJ2-7; clone size: many; V gene: TRBV20-1; D gene: NA; CDR3 protein: CSAGGLLGSYEQYF; CDR3 DNA: TGCAGTGCTGGAGGCCTATTGGGGTCCTACGAGCAGTACTTC
J gene: TRBJ1-1; clone size: many; V gene: TRBV27; D gene: NA; CDR3 protein: CASSFGGPNTEAFF; CDR3 DNA: TGTGCCAGCAGTTTCGGCGGGCCGAACACTGAAGCTTTCTTT
J gene: TRBJ2-6; clone size: many; V gene: TRBV5-1; D gene: NA; CDR3 protein: CASSLVAANGGANVLTF; CDR3 DNA: TGCGCCAGCAGCTTGGTGGCGGCAAATGGGGGGGCCAACGTCCTGACTTTC
J gene: TRBJ2-7; clone size: NA; V gene: TRBV5-1; D gene: TRBD1; CDR3 protein: CASSLVMTGGSYEQYF; CDR3 DNA: TGCGCCAGCAGCTTAGTAATGACAGGGGGCTCCTACGAGCAGTACTTC
J gene: TRBJ2-3; clone size: few; V gene: TRBV5-5; D gene: TRBD2; CDR3 protein: CASSLPREASTDTQYF; CDR3 DNA: TGTGCCAGCAGCTTACCCCGGGAGGCGAGCACAGATACGCAGTATTTT
J gene: TRBJ2-1; clone size: NA; V gene: TRBV7-9; D gene: NA; CDR3 protein: CASSSLGRKEQFF; CDR3 DNA: TGTGCCAGCAGCTCGCTAGGCAGAAAAGAGCAGTTCTTC
J gene: TRBJ2-7; clone size: many; V gene: TRBV12-3/TRBV12-4; D gene: TRBD1; CDR3 protein: CASSSQRDSYQTYEQYF; CDR3 DNA: TGTGCCAGCAGTTCTCAAAGGGACAGCTACCAAACCTACGAGCAGTACTTC
J gene: TRBJ1-2; clone size: NA; V gene: TRBV19; D gene: NA; CDR3 protein: CASKRADYGYTF; CDR3 DNA: TGTGCCAGTAAACGGGCGGACTATGGCTACACCTTC
J gene: TRBJ2-7; clone size: many; V gene: TRBV18; D gene: NA; CDR3 protein: CASSPPAARYEQYF; CDR3 DNA: TGTGCCAGCTCACCACCGGCAGCCCGGTACGAGCAGTACTTC
J gene: TRBJ2-7; clone size: NA; V gene: TRBV20-1; D gene: TRBD2; CDR3 protein: CSARGGREPYEQYF; CDR3 DNA: TGCAGTGCTAGAGGAGGGCGGGAGCCCTACGAGCAGTACTTC
J gene: TRBJ2-3; clone size: many; V gene: TRBV7-9; D gene: TRBD1; CDR3 protein: CASTPTPGQARGTQYF; CDR3 DNA: TGTGCCAGCACCCCTACCCCGGGACAGGCACGGGGTACGCAGTATTTT
J gene: TRBJ2-1; clone size: many; V gene: TRBV12-5; D gene: NA; CDR3 protein: CASGSQKTVYNEQFF; CDR3 DNA: TGTGCTAGTGGTTCCCAGAAGACCGTATACAATGAGCAGTTCTTC
J gene: TRBJ1-2; clone size: many; V gene: TRBV2; D gene: NA; CDR3 protein: CASGTLVYGYTF; CDR3 DNA: TGTGCCAGCGGGACTCTAGTCTATGGCTACACCTTC
J gene: TRBJ1-5; clone size: many; V gene: TRBV20-1; D gene: NA; CDR3 protein: CSALNALGDQPQHF; CDR3 DNA: TGCAGTGCTCTTAATGCCTTGGGGGATCAGCCCCAGCATTTT
J gene: TRBJ1-6; clone size: many; V gene: TRBV3-1; D gene: NA; CDR3 protein: CASSQGGVGYNSPLHF; CDR3 DNA: TGTGCCAGCAGCCAAGGAGGGGTCGGGTATAATTCACCCCTCCACTTT
J gene: TRBJ2-1; clone size: many; V gene: TRBV5-1; D gene: TRBD1; CDR3 protein: CASSLQDREQFF; CDR3 DNA: TGCGCCAGCAGCCTACAGGACAGGGAGCAGTTCTTC
J gene: TRBJ1-1; clone size: many; V gene: TRBV5-1; D gene: NA; CDR3 protein: CASSLAAGTTEAFF; CDR3 DNA: TGCGCCAGCAGCTTGGCCGCCGGGACCACTGAAGCTTTCTTT
J gene: TRBJ2-5; clone size: many; V gene: TRBV11-3; D gene: NA; CDR3 protein: CASSLGTGPQETQYF; CDR3 DNA: TGTGCCAGCAGCTTAGGAACAGGTCCGCAAGAGACCCAGTACTTC
J gene: TRBJ1-1; clone size: NA; V gene: TRBV10-3; D gene: TRBD1; CDR3 protein: CASRQGGSGNTEAFF; CDR3 DNA: TGTGCCTCCAGACAGGGGGGGTCCGGGAACACTGAAGCTTTCTTT
J gene: TRBJ2-1; clone size: few; V gene: TRBV28; D gene: NA; CDR3 protein: CASSPRGGQGEQFF; CDR3 DNA: TGTGCCAGCAGTCCCCGAGGGGGGCAGGGTGAGCAGTTCTTC
J gene: TRBJ2-2; clone size: many; V gene: TRBV7-3; D gene: NA; CDR3 protein: CASSPPRAEGTGELFF; CDR3 DNA: TGTGCCAGCAGTCCCCCCAGGGCGGAGGGCACCGGGGAGCTGTTTTTT
J gene: TRBJ1-2; clone size: many; V gene: TRBV5-1; D gene: NA; CDR3 protein: CASSLATGNVLYGYTF; CDR3 DNA: TGCGCCAGCAGCTTGGCTACAGGCAACGTTCTCTATGGCTACACCTTC
J gene: TRBJ1-1; clone size: few; V gene: TRBV19; D gene: NA; CDR3 protein: CASSTATAPRNTEAFF; CDR3 DNA: TGTGCCAGTAGTACTGCGACAGCCCCTCGGAACACTGAAGCTTTCTTT